Listed here are 4 T cell receptor beta chains from one sample, sequenced in a study of cytomegalovirus exposure and HLA in healthy donors. The PCR had 60 Vbeta and 13 Jbeta primers. TCRdb's copy holds only in-frame clones and misses some; the assay was immunoSEQ multiplex PCR. The profile shows tens of thousands of clones, about 76% of them singletons. The sample taken for sequencing was PBMCs. All receptors come from a male donor in good health and CMV-seropositive.

The rearrangement joins TRBV5-5 to TRBJ1-3; D gene uncertain. Germline V gene lookup returns CDR1 SGHKS and CDR2 YYEKEE (reference sequence). This CDR3 is 16 amino acids long. The V end was cut by 0 bases, the J end by 0 bases, with 10 bases between. This chain's CDR3 is CASSLVVPNSGNTIYF. CDR3 DNA: TGTGCCAGCAGCTTGGTAGTACCGAACTCTGGAAACACCATATATTTT.

The chain has TRBV30 and TRBJ1-2; 10 nucleotides agree with TRBD1. The germline V gene has CDR1 GTSNPN and CDR2 SVGIG (reference sequence). V was pared by 0 bases and J by 8 bases, with 3 bases of the junction left unmatched. CDR3 length equals 13 residues. The CDR3 region is CAWSVGQGYGYTF. The CDR3 DNA follows: TGTGCCTGGAGTGTGGGACAGGGGTACGGCTACACCTTC.

The chain has TRBV4-1 and TRBJ1-1; no definite D call. CDR3 size: 15 residues. V lost 0 bases and J lost 5, with 13 bases in between. From germline, CDR1 is MGHRA and CDR2 YSYEKL. CDR3: CASSQETPVRTEAFF. Here the CDR3 DNA reads TGCGCCAGCAGCCAAGAGACTCCCGTTCGGACTGAAGCTTTCTTT.

V usage is TRBV6-5 and J usage is TRBJ2-2; 7 nucleotides match TRBD1. V shed 5 bases and J 6 bases; nucleotides not matched to a gene: 0. This CDR3 is built from 12 residues. CDR1 is MNHEY and CDR2 is SVGAGI in the germline V gene. As DNA, the CDR3 is TGTGCCAGCAGTGGGACAGCCGGGGAGCTGTTTTTT. Encoded protein: CASSGTAGELFF.